This T cell receptor beta chain stems from a study of cytomegalovirus exposure and HLA in healthy donors. Remarks on this clone: This sample also contains other DNA sequences that code for the same CDR3.

V lost 0 bases, J lost 3 bases, and 1 base stayed unmatched. The length of the CDR3 is 14 residues. In germline, CDR1 is SGHRS, CDR2 YFSETQ. Each donor was nominally healthy when sampled (though unrecorded immune exposures were likely). Amplification used 60 Vbeta primers and 13 Jbeta primers. Produced via immunoSEQ multiplex PCR; TCRdb's table is partial and in-frame only. Of fewer than 150,000 clones listed, 79% were seen once; the top ten hold around 7%. The V call is TRBV5-1, the J call TRBJ1-1, with TRBD1 identical over 8 bases. The source of this sequence is a man aged 40-50 years in good health and CMV-seropositive. The sequenced sample consisted of PBMCs. The CDR3 DNA reads TGCGCCAGCAGCTTGGCAGGGGGCTACACTGAAGCTTTCTTT. This codes for CASSLAGGYTEAFF.